Shown below are 23 T cell receptor beta chains from a single sample sequenced in a study of tumor-infiltrating lymphocytes in primary liver carcinoma. Investigators took RNA and DNA out together from 20-30 mg of unsorted bulk tissue. From approximately 0.5 ug of total RNA, TCR beta-specific cDNA was reverse-transcribed using a constant-region primer. Three nested multiplex PCR rounds, a slightly modified ARM-PCR, produced the libraries for TCR beta. The study ran its first two PCR rounds for approximately 10 cycles each, using TRBV1-TRBV30 forward primers and a C-beta reverse primer. TCRdb analysed the multiplex PCR reads with MiXCR anew, one entry per CDR3 protein. The sample has fewer than 85,000 distinct CDR3 sequences; 69% are singletons. Sequencing used tumor-adjacent normal liver tissue. These receptors were taken from a man between 40 and 49 years old with primary liver carcinoma and hepatitis B virus infection.

CDR3 in DNA: TGTGCCGGCATCTTATGGACGGGGGAGCTGTTTTTT. This codes for CAGILWTGELFF. The chain uses TRBV5-4 and TRBJ2-2; D gene unclear. Germline V gene lookup returns CDR1 SGHNT and CDR2 YYREEE (reference sequence). This CDR3 is built from 12 residues. The V gene lost 10 bases and the J gene lost 8 bases, with 15 bases spanning the gap.

As to this clonotype: A much larger clone lies one base from this, so it may be a read error. The J gene is TRBJ2-5, the V gene TRBV5-1; D is ambiguous. CDR1 and CDR2 (germline): SGHRS, YFSETQ. The CDR3 contains 14 residues. DNA of the CDR3: TGCACCAGCAGCTTGGAACTAAATGAAGAGATCCAGTACTTC. It specifies CTSSLELNEEIQYF.

As concerns this clonotype: The conserved closing phenylalanine or tryptophan is absent in this CDR3, likely reflecting a read error. The rearrangement uses TRBV11-2 and TRBJ2-7, with 11 bases aligning to TRBD2. Germline CDR1 is SGHAT and CDR2 is FQNNGV. The length of the CDR3 is 15 residues. CDR3 sequence: CTSSGGTSGSYEQYL. CDR3 bases: TGTACCAGCAGCGGGGGGACTAGCGGTTCCTACGAACAGTACCTC.

Turning to this clonotype: At one of its ends the junction is not consistent with the germline gene, which may arise from a read error. The CDR3, as DNA: TGTGCCATCAGTTCACTGTTGGACTACGAGCAGTACTTC. Protein sequence: CAISSLLDYEQYF. The chain uses TRBV12-3 or TRBV12-4 and TRBJ2-7; D is undetermined. The CDR3 sequence is 13 residues long.

As to this clonotype: The junction differs from germline at one of its ends, possibly a read error. V usage is TRBV9 and J usage is TRBJ2-6, with D possibly matching TRBD1 (5 bases). This CDR3 is built from 16 residues. Germline values: CDR1 SGDLS, CDR2 YYNGEE. In nucleotides, the CDR3 is TGTGCCAGCAGCGGGCACCAGGGATCTGAGGCCAACGTCCTGACTTTC. This codes for CASSGHQGSEANVLTF.

As to this clonotype: Here the CDR3 omits its conserved ending phenylalanine or tryptophan, so a read error is the likely source. This chain connects TRBV11-2 to TRBJ2-5, with TRBD2 identical over 8 bases. The CDR3 runs 16 residues. Per the germline V gene, CDR1 is SGHAT and CDR2 is FQNNGV. The CDR3 DNA reads TGTGCCATCAGCCTAACTCCTGGCGGGGGGAAAGAGACCCAGTACTTA. Translated: CAISLTPGGGKETQYL.

This clonotype was seen more than once but under ten times. V and J are TRBV19 and TRBJ1-1; D gene uncertain. The V and J ends lost 3 bases and 1 base respectively, with 0 bases between them. This CDR3 has 11 residues. Germline assignment: CDR1 LNHDA and CDR2 SQIVND (reference sequence). In DNA, the CDR3 is TGTGCCAGTAGTATGAACACTGAAGCTTTCTTT. It translates to CASSMNTEAFF. Together with reference TRBV19 and TRBJ1-1, the CDR3 gives the full variable domain: DGGITQSPKYLFRKEGQNVTLSCEQNLNHDAMYWYRQDPGQGLRLIYYSQIVNDFQKGDIAEGYSVSREKKESFPLTVTSAQKNPTAFYLCASSMNTEAFFGQGTRLTVV.

This chain connects TRBV5-1 to TRBJ2-2; weak D call: TRBD2 (5 bases). V was cut by 1 base and J by 7 bases, with 20 bases left in between. The CDR3 covers 17 residues. The germline V gene encodes CDR1 SGHRS and CDR2 YFSETQ. CDR3: CASSLSSGVTLGGELFF. CDR3 DNA: TGCGCCAGCAGCTTGTCGTCCGGGGTTACCCTCGGCGGGGAGCTGTTTTTT. Full variable domain (remainder filled in from reference TRBV5-1 and TRBJ2-2): KAGVTQTPRYLIKTRGQQVTLSCSPISGHRSVSWYQQTPGQGLQFLFEYFSETQRNKGNFPGRFSGRQFSNSRSEMNVSTLELGDSALYLCASSLSSGVTLGGELFFGEGSRLTVL.

The table lists this clonotype with a count of one. An end of the junction does not agree with germline; a read error may underlie this. V and J are TRBV10-1 and TRBJ2-3; the D gene is possibly TRBD2 (6 bases). Germline values: CDR1 WNHNN, CDR2 SYGVQD (reference sequence). This CDR3 has 15 amino acids. CDR3 loop: CSSSESGLRIGTQYF. CDR3 coding DNA: TGCTCCAGCAGTGAATCCGGACTACGCATAGGTACGCAGTATTTT.

This clonotype was counted only a few times. The rearrangement uses TRBV5-5 and TRBJ2-1; 8 nucleotides line up with TRBD1. V shed 3 bases, J shed 4 bases, and the junction held 6 bases outside the gene matches. This CDR3 spans 15 amino acids. CDR1 is SGHKS, CDR2 YYEKEE, per germline (reference sequence). The CDR3 nucleotides read TGTGCCAGCAGCTCCGGACAGGGTCTATACAATGAGCAGTTCTTC. This gives the protein CASSSGQGLYNEQFF.

The V and J genes are TRBV29-1 and TRBJ1-1, with 7 bases identical to TRBD1. This CDR3 has 15 amino acids. V lost 7 bases, J lost 0 bases, and 11 bases stayed unmatched. The germline gives CDR1 SQVTM, CDR2 ANQGSEA. This CDR3 is CSDAGGWGMNTEAFF. CDR3 nucleotide sequence: TGCAGCGATGCAGGGGGTTGGGGGATGAACACTGAAGCTTTCTTT.

On this clonotype: A much larger clonotype is one base distant, so this may be a read error. The V call is TRBV5-1, the J call TRBJ2-5, with TRBD1 identical over 7 bases. The V gene end was trimmed by 2 bases and the J gene end by 4 bases; junction bases not matched to a gene: 8. CDR1 SGHRS and CDR2 YFSETQ come from the germline V gene. The CDR3 has 15 residues. CDR3 in amino acids: CASSLLGGEGETQYF. The CDR3 DNA reads as TGCGCCAGCAGCTTACTAGGGGGCGAAGGAGAGACCCAGTACTTC.

Comment on this clonotype: A read error may produce the germline difference seen at one junction end. This rearrangement joins TRBV5-4 to TRBJ2-1; 13 bases match TRBD2. The CDR3 is 16 amino acids. Germline V CDR1 and CDR2: SGHNT, YYREEE (reference sequence). CDR3 sequence (DNA): TGTGTCAGCTGCTCCCAAACTAGCGGGAGGGCTCTTGAGCAGTTCTTC. Translating gives CVSCSQTSGRALEQFF.

This clonotype showed up just a few times. A junction boundary mismatches the germline segment, possibly from a read error. The chain uses TRBV29-1 and TRBJ1-1; D is possibly TRBD1 (6 bases). Germline V gene data show CDR1 as SQVTM and CDR2 as ANQGSEA. The CDR3 runs to 10 residues. The CDR3 reads CSVGDIEAFF. The DNA of the CDR3 is TGCAGCGTGGGGGACATTGAAGCTTTCTTC.

This clonotype was counted many times. The V call is TRBV29-1, the J call TRBJ1-1; 11 bases are a match to TRBD1. The CDR3 length is 15 residues. Germline-derived CDR1 and CDR2 are SQVTM and ANQGSEA. V gave up 5 bases and J gave up 0 bases; unmatched junction bases: 5. The CDR3 spells CSVPGQGGMNTEAFF. The CDR3, as DNA: TGCAGCGTTCCGGGACAGGGGGGAATGAACACTGAAGCTTTCTTT.

This chain connects TRBV10-3 to TRBJ2-1, with D possibly matching TRBD2 (5 bases). Trimming shortened V by 0 bases and J by 2 bases, and 14 bases separated the two germline ends. Germline V lookup: CDR1 ENHRY, CDR2 SYGVKD. The CDR3 covers 17 residues. CDR3 in amino acids: CAISESLASRPYNEQFF. Written as DNA, the CDR3 is TGTGCCATCAGTGAGTCTCTAGCCTCGAGGCCCTACAATGAGCAGTTCTTC.

About this clonotype: One end of the junction does not line up with germline, which may come from a read error. The rearrangement uses TRBV29-1 and TRBJ2-5; perhaps TRBD2 as D (6 bases). Germline assignment: CDR1 SQVTM and CDR2 ANQGSEA. CDR3 length: 13 residues. The CDR3 nucleotides are TGCAGCTCATCAGCGGAGGGCCAAGAGAGCCAGTACTTC. Translating gives CSSSAEGQESQYF.

About this clonotype: Relative to the germline gene, one junction end is altered; a read error may explain this. The CDR3 spells CPSNDLDMGLTGEPFF. DNA for the CDR3: TGCCCCAGTAACGATCTGGACATGGGGTTAACCGGGGAGCCCTTTTTT. The V call is TRBV4-1, the J call TRBJ2-2; D is possibly TRBD1 or TRBD2 (5 bases each). The germline gives CDR1 MGHRA, CDR2 YSYEKL. The CDR3 is 16 residues long.

Regarding this clonotype: Possible read error: a much larger clone is one base away. The rearrangement links TRBV28 to TRBJ2-1, with TRBD2 matching 7 bases. The CDR3 length is 15 residues. Germline lookup yields CDR1 MDHEN and CDR2 SYDVKM. In DNA, the CDR3 is TGTGCCAGCAGTTTTACTAGCGAGATCTACAATAAGCAGTTCTTC. It is translated as CASSFTSEIYNKQFF.

A remark on this clonotype: One end of the junction fails to match germline, which may point to a read error. The chain recombines TRBV11-1 with TRBJ2-1; a weak D match, TRBD1 (5 bases). This CDR3 is 12 amino acids long. Germline loops: CDR1 SGHAT, CDR2 FQDESV (reference sequence). The CDR3 here is CASVGAYKEQFF. CDR3 in DNA: TGCGCCAGTGTAGGGGCCTACAAAGAGCAGTTCTTC.

This clonotype appeared once. As the CDR3 is not closed by the conserved phenylalanine or tryptophan, this likely results from a read error. The rearrangement joins TRBV11-2 to TRBJ2-1; no firm D call. The CDR3 spans 13 residues. The germline gives CDR1 SGHAT, CDR2 FQNNGV. The CDR3 is CASGLNDAYEQFL. The DNA of the CDR3 is TGTGCCAGCGGCTTAAATGATGCCTATGAGCAGTTCTTA.

The chain carries TRBV29-1 and TRBJ2-1; 9 bases fit TRBD1. The CDR3 is 13 amino acids. Germline V gene data show CDR1 as SQVTM and CDR2 as ANQGSEA. The trim removed 6 bases at V and 5 bases at J, leaving 5 bases unmatched. The DNA of the CDR3 is TGCAGCGTGACCGGGACAGGGAACAATGAGCAGTTCTTC. This codes for CSVTGTGNNEQFF.

This clonotype showed up many times. The V gene is TRBV19, the J gene TRBJ2-7; TRBD1 is a possible D gene (6 bases). V dropped 3 bases and J dropped 2 bases, with 8 bases sitting between them. CDR3 length equals 13 residues. Germline-derived CDR1 and CDR2 are LNHDA and SQIVND (reference sequence). CDR3 region: CASSINRAYEQYF. CDR3 DNA: TGTGCCAGTAGTATTAACAGGGCCTACGAGCAGTACTTC.